A selection of T cell receptor beta chains follows, all from one sample in a study of metastatic and nonmetastatic thyroid tumors. TCRdb re-clonotyped the PCR reads via MiXCR. This sample has some 42,000 clones, with roughly 28% found just once. Sequencing was done on a sample of blood. The source is a male donor with papillary thyroid cancer or a benign thyroid nodule (not recorded which). Some clones in this sample may be carry-over from other donors' samples. Each CDR3 is given with its conserved first and last residue.

>TRBV25-1|TRBJ2-2
CASSTGDTGELFF
>TRBV5-1|TRBJ2-7
CASSSGTGSAFYEQYF
>TRBV19|TRBJ1-5
CASSMGQGHNQPQHF
>TRBV3-1|TRBJ2-3
CASSQEGWDTQYF
>TRBV20-1|TRBJ2-7
CSASFGGSGGYEQYF
>TRBV5-8|TRBJ2-7
CASSYEQYF
>TRBV6-4|TRBJ2-2
CAIRDGSTGELFF
>TRBV20-1|TRBJ1-4
CSARRGGDEKLFF
>TRBV11-2|TRBJ2-3
CASSRGLAYFVADTQYF
>TRBV11-2|TRBJ2-1
CASSPVGLAGVREQFF
>TRBV18|TRBJ1-6
CASSREGNSPLHF
>TRBV7-6|TRBJ1-1
CASSTPGQGNEAFF
>TRBV14|TRBJ2-2
CASSQERAGGPAGELFF
>TRBV7-3|TRBJ2-3
CASSPLLARDTQYF
>TRBV3-1|TRBJ2-5
CASSQSQVQETQYF
>TRBV20-1|TRBJ2-7
CSANSPGGGVGYEQYF
>TRBV5-8|TRBJ2-7
CASNGRGGEQYF
>TRBV3-1|TRBJ2-7
CASSRLAGGYEQYF
>TRBV2|TRBJ2-3
CASSVGAGGQDTQYF
>TRBV7-9|TRBJ2-5
CASTRTGGQETQYF
>TRBV15|TRBJ2-2
CATSRDFQGAGELFF
>TRBV4-1|TRBJ1-3
CASSPITRAGTGNTIYF
>TRBV7-2|TRBJ2-7
CASSSRLAGNEQYF
>TRBV4-3|TRBJ2-3
CASSHGTGTDTQYF
>TRBV20-1|TRBJ2-5
CSPEQGYSSQETQYF
>TRBV20-1|TRBJ2-7
CSARMLAGEQYF
>TRBV29-1|TRBJ1-1
CSVDVGPTEAFF
>TRBV18|TRBJ1-3
CASSPETIGNTIYF
>TRBV25-1|TRBJ1-6
CASSQRWDSPLHF
>TRBV7-9|TRBJ2-4
CASSYRQDVKNIQYF
>TRBV19|TRBJ1-4
CASHKDPSVVEKLFF
>TRBV20-1|TRBJ1-2
CSALGTGGGYTF